This is a list of T cell receptor beta chains from one sample in a study of human T cells and chemical hapten exposure. A single record per CDR3 protein comes from TCRdb applying MiXCR to the RACE reads. The repertoire includes 150,000 to 200,000 distinct CDR3 sequences, 25% to 30% of them detected once, and just under 3% sits in the top ten. Source: whole blood, taken in connection with sensitization to the hapten diphenylcyclopropenone (DPC). The origin of the receptors is a woman aged 30 to 39 with alopecia areata. Some clones in this sample may be carry-over from other donors' samples. The CDR3 runs from the conserved cysteine through the conserved F or W. A D gene is named only where the DNA matches it firmly. Clone size is not always given. Where it is, it says once, few, many or a class for expanded clones.

clone size,J gene,D gene,V gene,CDR3 DNA,CDR3 protein
few,TRBJ2-1,.,TRBV11-1,TGTGCCAGCAGCCACGACAACTCCTACAATGAGCAGTTCTTC,CASSHDNSYNEQFF
.,TRBJ2-7,TRBD1,TRBV5-4,TGTGCCAGCAGCGCCCCTAGGACAGGTCCAACTGAGGAGCAGTACTTC,CASSAPRTGPTEEQYF
few,TRBJ2-5,TRBD1,TRBV7-2,TGTGCCAGCAGCTTAGCCAGGACAGGGCGAGAGACCCAGTACTTC,CASSLARTGRETQYF
.,TRBJ2-2,TRBD1,TRBV20-1,TGCAGTGCTAGATACTGGACAGGGAACACCGGGGAGCTGTTTTTT,CSARYWTGNTGELFF
.,TRBJ2-5,.,TRBV11-2,TGTGCCAGCAGCTTAGGGGCAGAGAGAAAGACCCAGTACTTC,CASSLGAERKTQYF
few,TRBJ1-5,TRBD1,TRBV29-1,TGCAGCGTTAGACAGGGTAGCAATCAGCCCCAGCATTTT,CSVRQGSNQPQHF
few,TRBJ2-1,.,TRBV7-8,TGTGCCAGCAGCTTACTCCTAGCAGTTGAGCAGTTCTTC,CASSLLLAVEQFF
.,TRBJ2-1,.,TRBV18,TGTGCCAGCAGCCCGCCTAGCAATGAGCAGTTCTTC,CASSPPSNEQFF
few,TRBJ2-7,.,TRBV29-1,TGCAGCGTTGAACTGGGGCAGGAAGCCTACGAGCAGTACTTC,CSVELGQEAYEQYF
few,TRBJ1-1,.,TRBV28,TGTGCCAGCAGTTTACCCCCATCTGGACAGGAAGCTTTCTTT,CASSLPPSGQEAFF
few,TRBJ2-5,TRBD1,TRBV5-1,TGCGCCAGCAGCTTGCGGACAGGGGACGAGACCCAGTACTTC,CASSLRTGDETQYF
.,TRBJ2-1,.,TRBV28,TGTGCCAGCAGTTTACCTAGGGTTTACAATGAGCAGTTCTTC,CASSLPRVYNEQFF
.,TRBJ2-1,TRBD2,TRBV7-3,TGTGCCAGCAGCACCACTAGCGGGAGTAATTGGGCGCACAATGAGCAGTTCTTC,CASSTTSGSNWAHNEQFF
.,TRBJ1-2,TRBD1,TRBV28,TGTGCCAGCAGTCAAAGGGACAGGGCGGACTATGGCTACACCTTC,CASSQRDRADYGYTF
.,TRBJ2-6,TRBD1,TRBV28,TGTGCCAGCAGTCTGGGGACAGCCGCCTTCCTGACTTTC,CASSLGTAAFLTF
few,TRBJ1-1,.,TRBV5-1,TGCGCCAGCAGCTTGGAAACGGGGCGCACTGAAGCTTTCTTT,CASSLETGRTEAFF
.,TRBJ1-6,.,TRBV25-1,TGTGCCAGCAACGGGGGAGGGGACTATAATTCACCCCTCCACTTT,CASNGGGDYNSPLHF
few,TRBJ1-2,.,TRBV2,TGTGCCAGCAGTGCTTTTGGGGGCGCCGGCTATGGCTACACCTTC,CASSAFGGAGYGYTF
.,TRBJ2-1,TRBD1,TRBV29-1,TGCAGCGTTGCTTCCTCGGACAGGATTCTTAATGAGCAGTTCTTC,CSVASSDRILNEQFF
few,TRBJ2-1,.,TRBV11-1,TGTGCCAGCAGCTTGACGGGCAGCCTCAATGAGCAGTTCTTC,CASSLTGSLNEQFF
once,TRBJ1-1,TRBD1,TRBV5-1,TGCGCCAGCAGCTTACAGGGGGCGCGTAATACTGAAGCTTTCTTT,CASSLQGARNTEAFF
.,TRBJ2-4,.,TRBV20-1,TGCAGTGCTAGCCACGCGGGGAGAAACATTCAGTACTTC,CSASHAGRNIQYF
.,TRBJ2-7,.,TRBV20-1,TGCAGTGCTTTAGGGGGCTACGAGCAGTACTTC,CSALGGYEQYF
few,TRBJ1-5,.,TRBV4-2,TGTGCCAGCAGCCAAGAGTATGGAACGGGGATGGATAGCAATCAGCCCCAGCATTTT,CASSQEYGTGMDSNQPQHF
few,TRBJ2-3,.,TRBV4-3,TGCGCCAGCAGCCAAGAGACCAGCTTCAGCACAGATACGCAGTATTTT,CASSQETSFSTDTQYF
.,TRBJ2-5,.,TRBV12-3/TRBV12-4,TGTGCCAGCAGTTTCTCAGATGGGCAGAGCGGGACCCAGTACTTC,CASSFSDGQSGTQYF
few,TRBJ2-1,TRBD2,TRBV7-2,TGTGCCAGCAGCTTAGCGGGTAGCGGGAGCTACAATGAGCAGTTCTTC,CASSLAGSGSYNEQFF
.,TRBJ2-3,.,TRBV6-2/TRBV6-3,TGTGCCAGCAGTTACGTGCCTAGCTCTGGGAGAAGGTATACGCAGTATTTT,CASSYVPSSGRRYTQYF
.,TRBJ2-3,TRBD2,TRBV25-1,TGTGCCAGCAGTGAATTGGCGGGGGGGCCAGATACGCAGTATTTT,CASSELAGGPDTQYF
once,TRBJ2-1,.,TRBV4-3,TGCGCCAGCAGCCACGTTCGGGACGGCACTAATGAGCAGTTCTTC,CASSHVRDGTNEQFF
.,TRBJ1-6,.,TRBV13,TGTGCCAGCAGCTTAGGGGTTTCACCCCTCCACTTT,CASSLGVSPLHF
few,TRBJ1-1,TRBD1,TRBV10-2,TGCGCCAGCAGTGAAGAGGGGGCAAATAACACTGAAGCTTTCTTT,CASSEEGANNTEAFF
few,TRBJ1-5,.,TRBV12-3/TRBV12-4,TGTGCCAGCAGTTCCCAGGGTCAGCCCCAGCATTTT,CASSSQGQPQHF
.,TRBJ2-6,.,TRBV3-1,TGTGCCAGCAGCCACTTTACCTCTGGGGCCAACGTCCTGACTTTC,CASSHFTSGANVLTF
.,TRBJ2-3,.,TRBV3-1,TGTGCCAGCAGCCAAGATACTCTATTCACAGATACGCAGTATTTT,CASSQDTLFTDTQYF
.,TRBJ2-7,.,TRBV7-2,TGTGCCAGCAGCTTTGGAACCGGGACCTACGAGCAGTACTTC,CASSFGTGTYEQYF
many,TRBJ2-7,.,TRBV18,TGTGCCAGCAGCCCCGGGGGCGAGCAGTACTTC,CASSPGGEQYF
few,TRBJ2-3,TRBD2,TRBV28,TGTGCCAGCAGAGCCGGGACTAGCCCAGATACGCAGTATTTT,CASRAGTSPDTQYF
few,TRBJ1-1,.,TRBV28,TGTGCTATAACTCGAAGTGAGGGGGTTGAAGCTTTCTTT,CAITRSEGVEAFF
few,TRBJ1-2,.,TRBV6-5,TGTGCCAGCAGTTACTCGAAAGGACAGCGTTTGGGCTACACCTTC,CASSYSKGQRLGYTF
.,TRBJ1-3,.,TRBV20-1,TGCAGTGCCACCCCCCCCCTGGGGTCTGGAAACACCATATATTTT,CSATPPLGSGNTIYF
.,TRBJ1-3,TRBD1,TRBV28,TGTGCCAGCAGTTCTACAGGGGAGGCTGGAAACACCATATATTTT,CASSSTGEAGNTIYF
.,TRBJ1-1,TRBD1,TRBV29-1,TGCAGCGTTGCCCAGGGGGCAAAGTGGAACACTGAAGCTTTCTTT,CSVAQGAKWNTEAFF
.,TRBJ2-5,TRBD2,TRBV6-2/TRBV6-3,TGTGCCAGCAGAATCGGCGGGAGCGGAGAGACCCAGTACTTC,CASRIGGSGETQYF
.,TRBJ2-3,.,TRBV24-1,TGTGCCACCAGTGACTTTAAGGGAGCCCGGGATACGCAGTATTTT,CATSDFKGARDTQYF
.,TRBJ2-5,.,TRBV9,TGTGCCAGCAGCGTAGGAGTAGGGGACGGAGAGACCCAGTACTTC,CASSVGVGDGETQYF
few,TRBJ1-1,.,TRBV9,TGTGCCAGCAGCGCAACAGGGCTCAGGATCCCTGAAGCTTTCTTT,CASSATGLRIPEAFF
.,TRBJ2-5,.,TRBV12-3/TRBV12-4,TGTGCCAGCCGCCCCTCCGGGGTTGGAGGGGAGACCCAGTACTTC,CASRPSGVGGETQYF
once,TRBJ2-1,.,TRBV4-2,TGTGCCAGCAGCCCTCGAGGAGGTATTTGGGGTGAGCAGTTCTTC,CASSPRGGIWGEQFF
few,TRBJ2-5,TRBD2,TRBV30,TGTGCCTCAACTAGCGGGAGGGGACAAGAGACCCAGTACTTC,CASTSGRGQETQYF